Detailed here is one T cell receptor (beta chain). Its recognized antigen is unknown. The input lacks base qualities; no much larger clone sits a single base away. The CDR3 regions of human TCRbeta chains were analyzed by immunosequencing. As for the original processing: Repertoire TCRs were matched against a reference library of SARS-CoV-2-specific TCRs generated with the MIRA antigen-specificity platform. Breadth was defined as the fraction of unique TCRs that were SARS-CoV-2-associated, and depth was defined as the fraction of total T cells that were SARS-CoV-2-associated. Using the MIRA data, each spike-specific TCR was assigned both to the spike region to which the TCR was reactive and to a CD4 or CD8 class. Log10-transformed breadth and depth values were compared by one-way ANOVA with Sidak's multiple comparisons tests. TCRdb limited this immuneACCESS table to in-frame rearrangements with V and J called. A share of clones is missing; checked studies link under half to unresolved V genes, and the rest is unexplained. The V and J calls and clone size are taken from that table; D and trimming were inferred from the DNA. The sample data list roughly 150,000 clones, and more than 75% of these were observed just once. The ten largest clones take up roughly 4.6% of the sample.

The time point label of this sample denotes: baseline before first vaccination. Vaccinee samples were obtained from the UK trials COV001 and COV002, which included a single-blind randomized controlled phase 2/3 trial of AZD1222 (ChAdOx1 nCoV-19) in healthy adults. Trial participant PBMC samples were collected at day 0 and day 28 after the second dose for TCRbeta chain sequencing. These data originate in a study of T cell responses to AZD1222 COVID-19 vaccine (dated by TCRdb to the early 2020s). At the level of the whole study: AZD1222 recipients given second doses at about 4 weeks or at about 12 weeks were pooled, since spike-specific TCR depth and breadth were not found to differ between the two schedules. A total of 230 to 250 trial participants underwent TCR sequencing, of whom 200 to 220 had received two doses of AZD1222 and approximately 25 had received two doses of the MenACWY control vaccine. Enrollment into the trials was organized by age into subgroups of 18-55, 56-69 and 70-plus years, and those subgroups contained roughly 140, 27 and 60 TCR-sequenced participants, respectively.

Overall study outcomes, separate from this receptor: The 56-69-year group was small, and its depth increase did not reach significance, likely because of low power. Reportedly, close to half of the unique spike-specific TCRs recognized epitopes lying outside the regions that are mutated in the B.1.351 and B.1.1.7 variants. Because no day 14 peak-response samples were available, repertoires were characterized only after the peak T cell response. A significant rise in spike-specific TCR breadth and depth was observed after two AZD1222 doses relative to day 0 and relative to MenACWY recipients. Participants were mostly white British and included more females than males, and it was suggested by the authors that clonal diversity may have been underestimated. The whole spike protein was spanned by vaccine-associated CD4 TCRs, and dominant responses were seen in regions 160-218 and 743-854. Conclusions about previously exposed vaccinees are limited, since just a handful of AZD1222 recipients were seropositive for SARS-CoV-2 at baseline.

The CDR3 contains 14 residues, cysteine and phenylalanine counted. The kept DNA is CDR3 alone, 42 bases in frame from the first base. For this chain, trimming is 4 bases at the V end and 4 bases at the J end, and the number of junction bases without a gene match is 7. From the germline V gene, CDR1 is SGDLS and CDR2 is YYNGEE. Rearrangement joined TRBV9 to TRBJ2-5, with TRBD1 matching 7 junction bases. This TCR derives from an adult in good health. The sequencing used peripheral blood, collected on day 0 of AZD1222 vaccination. This receptor has the CDR3 CASSLNRGGETQYF. Read as DNA, the sequence is TGTGCCAGCAGCCTCAACAGGGGCGGAGAGACCCAGTACTTC.